Sequencing of this T cell receptor (beta chain) was carried out in a study of T-cell memory formation after mild COVID-19. Study in general: TCR clusters largely stayed donor specific. Study observations and caveats: Within pre-infection memory, some responding clones were found, suggesting cross-reactive memory joined.

Libraries for TCRalpha and TCRbeta carried sample barcodes and unique molecular identifiers via 5'RACE. TCRdb ran MiXCR on the 5' RACE reads and lists one entry per CDR3 protein. The table includes 180,000 or so distinct CDR3 sequences, around 16% detected once. The CDR3 is made up of 18 amino acids. Trimming took 4 bases from V and 1 from J, leaving 20 bases between them. Comments on this clonotype: Its target is not known. This likely comes from a read error, as the CDR3 has no conserved phenylalanine or tryptophan at its end.

Material: PBMCs or a T cell subset sorted from them (not recorded which). The clonotype was recovered from an adult woman who had mild COVID-19 (a few samples of this study predate the infection). Cell type and time point are not known. The chain joins TRBV12-3 or TRBV12-4 to TRBJ2-1; D assignment may be TRBD1 or TRBD2 (5 bases each). This chain's CDR3 is CASSSQPGPKRSYNEQFL. CDR3 bases: TGTGCCAGCAGTTCCCAACCGGGACCCAAAAGGTCCTACAATGAGCAGTTCCTC.